Listed here are 27 T cell receptor beta chains from one sample, sequenced in a study of shared clonotypes between healthy human individuals. Sequencing used immunoSEQ multiplex PCR; TCRdb keeps in-frame clones, though not all of them. The data hold roughly 1.5 million clones, with under 99% observed a single time. Sequencing used naive CD4+ T cells sorted from blood. Specified subset: CD45RA+ positively selected. Receptors originate from a man aged 25-40 years in good health.

The chain recombines TRBV30 with TRBJ1-1; D unresolved. Germline CDR1 reads GTSNPN; CDR2 reads SVGIG (reference sequence). Trimming pared 4 bases from V and 11 bases from J, leaving 14 bases between. This CDR3 has 11 residues. CDR3 bases: TGTGCCTGGACTCCAGGCCTGGCGGCTTTCTTT. Translating it yields CAWTPGLAAFF.

J is TRBJ2-3 and V is TRBV19, with D unclear. CDR3 size: 14 residues. The ends were cut back, 7 bases at V and 3 bases at J, with 14 bases in the middle. CDR1 is LNHDA, CDR2 SQIVND, per germline (reference sequence). The CDR3: CASTPRVGTDTQYF. CDR3 DNA sequence: TGTGCCAGTACTCCACGGGTGGGGACAGATACGCAGTATTTT.

The rearrangement links TRBV6-5 to TRBJ2-3; TRBD2 matches at 8 bases. Per the germline V gene, CDR1 is MNHEY and CDR2 is SVGAGI. Unmatched junction bases numbered 8, after V lost 4 bases and J lost 2 bases. The CDR3 runs to 16 residues. For the CDR3, the DNA is TGTGCCAGCAGTTCCCGGGAGGGTCGGCCCACAGATACGCAGTATTTT. Protein product: CASSSREGRPTDTQYF.

This clone was seen once. This specimen includes other DNA sequences encoding the same CDR3. This rearrangement joins TRBV5-5 to TRBJ1-2, with D possibly being TRBD1 (5 bases). The V gene's germline CDR1 is SGHKS and CDR2 YYEKEE (reference sequence). V lost 2 bases and J 1 base, leaving 6 bases between the germline ends. The length of the CDR3 is 13 residues. CDR3 nucleotides: TGTGCCAGCAGCTTCCAGGGTAACTATGGCTACACCTTC. As protein: CASSFQGNYGYTF.

CDR3 DNA sequence: TGTGCCAGCAGCCTATCTAGGACTAGTTCCTACGAGCAGTACTTC. Translation: CASSLSRTSSYEQYF. The chain carries TRBV11-2 and TRBJ2-7; 7 bases map to TRBD2. The CDR3 runs 15 residues. The V and J ends lost 5 bases and 1 base, in that order; junction bases with no gene match: 8. The germline V gene encodes CDR1 SGHAT and CDR2 FQNNGV.

Worth noting for this clone: The same CDR3 arises from other DNA sequences in this sample as well. This sequence joins TRBV5-1 and TRBJ2-3; 15 nucleotides agree with TRBD2. Germline V lookup: CDR1 SGHRS, CDR2 YFSETQ. Unmatched junction bases numbered 3, after V lost 0 bases and J lost 1 base. The CDR3 is 18 residues long. The CDR3, as DNA: TGCGCCAGCAGCTTGGGGGGACTAGCGGGAGGAGGCACAGATACGCAGTATTTT. The encoded protein is CASSLGGLAGGGTDTQYF.

The chain couples TRBV6-5 to TRBJ1-1; the D is unclear. Trimming removed 5 bases at V and 0 bases at J, with 4 bases between. Germline V gene sequence: CDR1 MNHEY, CDR2 SVGAGI. This CDR3 region has 12 residues. The CDR3 protein is CASSNMNTEAFF. CDR3 nucleotides: TGTGCCAGCAGTAATATGAACACTGAAGCTTTCTTT.

The chain is built from TRBV28 and TRBJ1-5, with D perhaps TRBD1 (6 bases). Germline values: CDR1 MDHEN, CDR2 SYDVKM. This CDR3 comprises 19 residues. V lost 1 base and J 4 bases, leaving 23 bases between the germline ends. In nucleotides, the CDR3 is TGTGCCAGCAGTTTATTTCCTGACCTTGGACAGCACAAAAATCAGCCCCAGCATTTT. This gives the protein CASSLFPDLGQHKNQPQHF.

The chain is built from TRBV9 and TRBJ1-1; D remains unclear. The germline CDR1 and CDR2 sequences are SGDLS and YYNGEE. Trimming cost V 3 bases and J 1 base, with 4 bases left between them. The CDR3 is 12 amino acids. The CDR3 here is CASSGQNTEAFF. The DNA of the CDR3 is TGTGCCAGCAGCGGACAGAACACTGAAGCTTTCTTT.

The chain combines TRBV19 with TRBJ2-7; 9 bases line up with TRBD2. V was clipped by 7 bases and J by 4 bases; unmatched bases: 8. The germline CDR1 and CDR2 sequences are LNHDA and SQIVND (reference sequence). CDR3 length equals 14 residues. As DNA, the CDR3 is TGTGCCAGTACCCGGGGTAGCGGGAGTTACGAGCAGTACTTC. This gives the protein CASTRGSGSYEQYF.

V gene TRBV5-1 combines with J gene TRBJ2-5; 9 nucleotides line up with TRBD2. Germline V gives CDR1 SGHRS, CDR2 YFSETQ. The V segment lost 4 bases and the J segment 4 bases; nucleotides outside the gene matches: 8. The CDR3 loop spans 15 amino acids. As DNA, the CDR3 is TGCGCCAGCAGCACGGGGACTAGCCCTAGAGAGACCCAGTACTTC. Translation: CASSTGTSPRETQYF. Using reference TRBV5-1 and TRBJ2-5 for the parts outside the CDR3, the full variable domain is KAGVTQTPRYLIKTRGQQVTLSCSPISGHRSVSWYQQTPGQGLQFLFEYFSETQRNKGNFPGRFSGRQFSNSRSEMNVSTLELGDSALYLCASSTGTSPRETQYFGPGTRLLVL.

The chain combines TRBV7-2 with TRBJ2-7, with no clear D. The germline V gene encodes CDR1 SGHTA and CDR2 FQGNSA. This CDR3 spans 13 amino acids. V lost 5 bases, J lost 1 base, and 9 bases lay in between. The CDR3 loop is CASSLQRSYEQYF. The DNA for the CDR3 is TGTGCCAGCAGCCTACAGAGATCCTACGAGCAGTACTTC.

In this sample, this clone turned up once. This chain joins TRBV5-1 and TRBJ2-2; TRBD2 matches 7 bases. There are 17 residues in the CDR3. Per the germline V gene, CDR1 is SGHRS and CDR2 is YFSETQ. The J segment lost 1 base and the V segment lost 1 base, leaving 7 bases of the junction unmatched. This CDR3 is CASSLLGAGVNTGELFF. DNA of the CDR3: TGCGCCAGCAGCTTGCTGGGTGCGGGAGTGAACACCGGGGAGCTGTTTTTT.

The chain links TRBV5-1 to TRBJ2-1, with 11 bases lining up with TRBD2. The length of the CDR3 is 16 residues. V dropped 1 base and J dropped 6; count of bases not matched to a gene: 6. CDR1 is SGHRS and CDR2 is YFSETQ in the germline V gene. The CDR3 DNA follows: TGCGCCAGCAGCTTGTTAACTAGCGGGAGTTTCAATGAGCAGTTCTTC. As protein: CASSLLTSGSFNEQFF.

The CDR3 region has the DNA TGTGCCAGCAGTTCCCGGACCGATCTCTATGGCTACACCTTC. It is translated as CASSSRTDLYGYTF. This chain uses TRBV27 with TRBJ1-2; D unclear. Between the trimmed V and J ends, which lost 4 bases and 4 bases, there was a span of 13 bases. This CDR3 region has 14 residues. Germline assignment: CDR1 MNHEY and CDR2 SMNVEV (reference sequence).

V is TRBV6-5 and J is TRBJ2-1, with D unclear. CDR1 and CDR2 from the germline V gene are MNHEY and SVGAGI. The CDR3 has 16 residues. The V end lost 2 bases, the J end lost 0 bases, and 11 bases lay between the germline ends. The DNA for the CDR3 is TGTGCCAGCAGTTACCGGACGAGGATCTCCTACAATGAGCAGTTCTTC. Amino acid sequence: CASSYRTRISYNEQFF.

V and J are TRBV19 and TRBJ1-5, with 8 bases aligning to TRBD1. The CDR3 runs 14 residues. Germline V gives CDR1 LNHDA, CDR2 SQIVND (reference sequence). J gave up 2 bases and V 10 bases, and 7 bases lay outside the gene matches. CDR3 amino acids: CAIRGPERNQPQHF. For the CDR3, the DNA is TGTGCCATCAGGGGGCCTGAACGCAATCAGCCCCAGCATTTT.

The rearrangement links TRBV28 to TRBJ2-4; the D is unclear. Germline loops: CDR1 MDHEN, CDR2 SYDVKM. Trimming stripped 3 bases from V and 3 bases from J, with 6 bases between. CDR3 length: 13 amino acids. The CDR3 DNA sequence: TGTGCCAGCAGTTTTGACTTCAAAAACATTCAGTACTTC. The encoded protein is CASSFDFKNIQYF.

The chain carries TRBV6-4 and TRBJ1-5, with a tentative D call TRBD1 (5 bases). Trimming shortened V by 4 bases and J by 4 bases, and 14 bases separated the two germline ends. CDR1 is MRHNA and CDR2 is SNTAGT in the germline V gene. This CDR3 has 15 residues. The chain's CDR3 is CASSVDSGANQPQHF. The CDR3 DNA reads as TGTGCCAGCAGTGTTGACTCCGGGGCTAATCAGCCCCAGCATTTT.

The rearrangement joins TRBV9 to TRBJ1-1; D perhaps matches TRBD1 (5 bases). Per the germline V gene, CDR1 is SGDLS and CDR2 is YYNGEE. V lost 3 bases, J lost 4 bases, and 19 bases lay in between. CDR3 length: 16 amino acids. The CDR3 loop is CASSAGAVWGITEAFF. The CDR3 nucleotides are TGTGCCAGCAGCGCAGGTGCTGTATGGGGGATCACTGAAGCTTTCTTT.

The chain joins TRBV18 to TRBJ2-7, with 11 bases fitting TRBD2. The CDR3 spans 16 residues. V lost 6 bases, J lost 0 bases, and 7 bases stayed unmatched. Germline V gene sequence: CDR1 KGHSH, CDR2 LQKENI. In nucleotides, the CDR3 is TGTGCCAGCTCCCCTAAGGGGACTAGCGGCTCCTACGAGCAGTACTTC. This encodes CASSPKGTSGSYEQYF.

The V and J genes are TRBV5-1 and TRBJ2-2, with TRBD1 identical over 7 bases. Per germline, CDR1 SGHRS and CDR2 YFSETQ. V gave up 5 bases and J gave up 1 base; unmatched junction bases: 8. The CDR3 consists of 16 residues. The CDR3: CASSQPGQLNTGELFF. CDR3 coding DNA: TGCGCCAGCAGTCAACCGGGACAGCTGAACACCGGGGAGCTGTTTTTT. The full variable domain, its missing parts supplied by reference TRBV5-1 and TRBJ2-2, is KAGVTQTPRYLIKTRGQQVTLSCSPISGHRSVSWYQQTPGQGLQFLFEYFSETQRNKGNFPGRFSGRQFSNSRSEMNVSTLELGDSALYLCASSQPGQLNTGELFFGEGSRLTVL.

The chain couples TRBV7-2 to TRBJ1-1; D remains ambiguous. V was trimmed by 0 bases and J by 5 bases, leaving 10 bases between them. Per the germline V gene, CDR1 is SGHTA and CDR2 is FQGNSA. The length of the CDR3 is 14 residues. The CDR3 protein is CASSLAGPRTEAFF. The CDR3 coding sequence is TGTGCCAGCAGCTTAGCCGGTCCGCGAACTGAAGCTTTCTTT. Based on the CDR3 plus reference TRBV7-2 and TRBJ1-1, the full variable domain is GAGVSQSPSNKVTEKGKDVELRCDPISGHTALYWYRQSLGQGLEFLIYFQGNSAPDKSGLPSDRFSAERTGGSVSTLTIQRTQQEDSAVYLCASSLAGPRTEAFFGQGTRLTVV.

The J gene is TRBJ1-2, the V gene TRBV28, with D tentatively TRBD1 (6 bases). The V and J ends lost 4 bases and 4 bases respectively, with 16 bases between them. Germline lookup yields CDR1 MDHEN and CDR2 SYDVKM. The CDR3 has 15 amino acids. CDR3 DNA sequence: TGTGCCAGCAGTTCCCAAATCAGGGGAACCTATGGCTACACCTTC. Its translation: CASSSQIRGTYGYTF.

V is TRBV5-5 and J is TRBJ2-5; 10 bases map to TRBD1. This CDR3 region has 14 residues. CDR1 is SGHKS and CDR2 is YYEKEE in the germline V gene (reference sequence). Trimming at V came to 5 bases and at J to 1 base, leaving 2 bases not matched to a gene. The CDR3 DNA sequence: TGTGCCAGCAGTTGGACAGGGGGCCAAGAGACCCAGTACTTC. Its translation is CASSWTGGQETQYF.

The gene calls are TRBV7-8 and TRBJ2-1, with D perhaps TRBD2 (5 bases). V was cut by 2 bases and J by 6 bases, with 11 bases left in between. Germline lookup yields CDR1 SGHVS and CDR2 FQNEAQ. The CDR3 loop spans 14 amino acids. DNA of the CDR3: TGTGCCAGCAGCTTAAGTCTCAGCGGCAATGAGCAGTTCTTC. This encodes CASSLSLSGNEQFF. Supplemented by reference TRBV7-8 and TRBJ2-1, the full variable domain reads GAGVSQSPRYKVAKRGQDVALRCDPISGHVSLFWYQQALGQGPEFLTYFQNEAQLDKSGLPSDRFFAERPEGSVSTLKIQRTQQEDSAVYLCASSLSLSGNEQFFGPGTRLTVL.

The J gene is TRBJ1-1, the V gene TRBV28, with D perhaps matching TRBD1 (6 bases). This CDR3 is built from 14 residues. CDR1 is MDHEN and CDR2 is SYDVKM in the germline V gene. The germline V and J ends were trimmed by 6 bases and 4 bases, with 15 bases remaining between them. The CDR3 here is CASSLQGFGTEAFF. The CDR3 bases are TGTGCCAGCAGCTTACAGGGCTTTGGCACTGAAGCTTTCTTT.